This passage covers 18 T cell receptor beta chains from one sample sequenced in a study of blood T cell repertoires in COVID-19. Repertoires were generated with immunoSEQ multiplex PCR, while TCRdb's copy carries only in-frame clones and drops some. The top ten clones hold approximately 1.2% of a sample with roughly 360,000 clones, around 87% of them seen once. The sequencing sample was made of PBMCs or T cells enriched from blood (not recorded which). The receptor source for this set is a man aged 25-40 years who had recovered from COVID-19.

The chain combines TRBV6-5 with TRBJ1-2, with D hard to call. CDR1 and CDR2 from the germline V gene are MNHEY and SVGAGI. The CDR3 runs 14 residues. V was cut by 6 bases and J by 4 bases, with 15 bases left in between. The CDR3 region is CASRDRREIYGYTF. In DNA form, the CDR3 reads TGTGCCAGCAGAGATAGAAGAGAGATCTATGGCTACACCTTC.

The chain is built from TRBV5-1 and TRBJ2-2; 8 positions agree with TRBD1. The germline V gene has CDR1 SGHRS and CDR2 YFSETQ. The ends lost 7 bases at V and 1 base at J; junction bases unmatched: 3. The CDR3 consists of 14 residues. In DNA form, the CDR3 reads TGCGCCAGCCGGGGGACAGGGAACACCGGGGAGCTGTTTTTT. Translated: CASRGTGNTGELFF.

The V gene is TRBV4-2, the J gene TRBJ2-7, with 9 bases fitting TRBD2. J was trimmed by 6 bases and V by 6 bases; bases with no gene match: 3. The CDR3 sequence is 12 residues long. Germline V gene data show CDR1 as LGHNA and CDR2 as YNFKEQ. This chain's CDR3 is CASSPSGVEQYF. CDR3 bases: TGTGCCAGCAGTCCTAGCGGGGTCGAGCAGTACTTC.

This chain's CDR3 is CSGVGQGEGDTEAFF. CDR3 DNA: TGCAGCGGTGTTGGGCAGGGTGAGGGGGACACTGAAGCTTTCTTT. V gene TRBV29-1 combines with J gene TRBJ1-1; possibly TRBD1 for D (6 bases). Germline CDR1 and CDR2: SQVTM and ANQGSEA. V shed 7 bases and J shed 3 bases, with 21 bases lying between them. The CDR3 totals 15 residues.

The genes are TRBV11-2 and TRBJ2-3, with D perhaps matching TRBD2 (7 bases). The CDR3 length is 15 residues. Germline V lookup: CDR1 SGHAT, CDR2 FQNNGV. V was trimmed by 1 base and J by 2 bases, leaving 10 bases between them. Written as DNA, the CDR3 is TGTGCCAGCAGCTTAGTAGGGGGGGACACAGATACGCAGTATTTT. Its translation is CASSLVGGDTDTQYF.

This chain uses TRBV6-4 with TRBJ2-1; D possibly corresponds to TRBD1 (6 bases). Germline V gene sequence: CDR1 MRHNA, CDR2 SNTAGT. Between the trimmed V and J ends, which lost 6 bases and 0 bases, there was a span of 12 bases. The CDR3 loop spans 15 amino acids. CDR3 nucleotides: TGTGCCAGCAGCCGGGACACCAGCTCCTACAATGAGCAGTTCTTC. It encodes CASSRDTSSYNEQFF.

The rearrangement uses TRBV30 and TRBJ2-5; 8 bases are shared with TRBD1. V lost 4 bases and J lost 4; bases outside the gene matches: 5. The CDR3 covers 13 residues. Germline values: CDR1 GTSNPN, CDR2 SVGIG (reference sequence). The CDR3 reads CAWNRGAAETQYF. As DNA, the CDR3 is TGTGCCTGGAACAGGGGGGCCGCAGAGACCCAGTACTTC.

J is TRBJ2-7 and V is TRBV2; TRBD1 agrees at 7 bases. Germline V gives CDR1 SNHLY, CDR2 FYNNEI. Trimming cost V 5 bases and J 5 bases; bases outside gene matches: 3. The CDR3 has 12 amino acids. CDR3 coding DNA: TGTGCCAGCAGTCGGGACAGTAACGAGCAGTACTTC. Translation gives CASSRDSNEQYF. Looking up the rest from reference TRBV2 and TRBJ2-7 gives the full variable domain: EPEVTQTPSHQVTQMGQEVILRCVPISNHLYFYWYRQILGQKVEFLVSFYNNEISEKSEIFDDQFSVERPDGSNFTLKIRSTKLEDSAMYFCASSRDSNEQYFGPGTRLTVT.

This clone was observed a single time. V usage is TRBV9 and J usage is TRBJ2-3, with 8 bases fitting TRBD2. The CDR3 is 15 amino acids. The germline V gene encodes CDR1 SGDLS and CDR2 YYNGEE. With V trimmed by 3 bases and J by 0 bases, 3 bases remained unmatched. For the CDR3, the DNA is TGTGCCAGCAGCGGCGGGGGGATGAGCACAGATACGCAGTATTTT. Protein: CASSGGGMSTDTQYF.

The gene calls are TRBV29-1 and TRBJ1-2; 10 bases map to TRBD1. Trimming cost V 4 bases and J 4 bases; bases outside gene matches: 24. CDR1 and CDR2 from the germline V gene are SQVTM and ANQGSEA. The CDR3 covers 20 residues. The CDR3 region has the DNA TGCAGCGTTGGCCGGGTTATGGGACAGGGGCGAACAAACTCTCTCTATGGCTACACCTTC. It yields the protein CSVGRVMGQGRTNSLYGYTF.

The chain joins TRBV29-1 to TRBJ1-1; D remains ambiguous. In germline, CDR1 is SQVTM, CDR2 ANQGSEA. V was shortened by 3 bases and J by 1 base, with 9 bases between the two germline ends. CDR3 length: 13 amino acids. The CDR3 bases are TGCAGCGTTGAGGGCAGGTCGAACACTGAAGCTTTCTTT. Amino acid sequence: CSVEGRSNTEAFF.

The chain uses TRBV15 and TRBJ1-1, with D perhaps TRBD1 (5 bases). Per the germline V gene, CDR1 is LNHNV and CDR2 is YYDKDF (reference sequence). The CDR3 consists of 14 residues. Trimming left V 5 bases short and J 1 base short, with 11 bases between. CDR3 nucleotide sequence: TGTGCCACCAGCGGGATTACAGGGAACACTGAAGCTTTCTTT. It yields the protein CATSGITGNTEAFF.

This sequence joins TRBV18 and TRBJ2-1, with 8 bases fitting TRBD2. Germline V gene data show CDR1 as KGHSH and CDR2 as LQKENI. There are 13 residues in the CDR3. V lost 6 bases to trimming and J lost 4 bases; unmatched junction nucleotides: 2. CDR3 nucleotides: TGTGCCAGCTCTAGCGGGACTTACAATGAGCAGTTCTTC. Translating it yields CASSSGTYNEQFF.

This clone was picked up a small number of times. The V and J genes are TRBV2 and TRBJ2-1; 14 nucleotides agree with TRBD2. The germline CDR1 and CDR2 sequences are SNHLY and FYNNEI. The J segment lost 9 bases and the V segment lost 3 bases, leaving 7 bases of the junction unmatched. The CDR3 loop spans 16 amino acids. The CDR3 sequence is CASSDGLAGGRGEQFF. The DNA of the CDR3 is TGTGCCAGCAGTGACGGACTAGCGGGGGGCCGGGGTGAGCAGTTCTTC.

J is TRBJ1-1 and V is TRBV19, with D maybe TRBD1 (6 bases). V was shortened by 0 bases and J by 0 bases, with 11 bases between the two germline ends. The CDR3 is 16 residues long. CDR1 and CDR2 from the germline V gene are LNHDA and SQIVND (reference sequence). This chain's CDR3 is CASSIDQGGVNTEAFF. CDR3 nucleotides: TGTGCCAGTAGTATAGATCAAGGGGGGGTGAACACTGAAGCTTTCTTT.

The V and J genes are TRBV30 and TRBJ1-2; D gene ambiguous. This CDR3 has 13 residues. Germline V gene data show CDR1 as GTSNPN and CDR2 as SVGIG (reference sequence). Trimming removed 0 bases at V and 6 bases at J, with 11 bases between. CDR3 amino acids: CAWSVGQWDGYTF. The CDR3 nucleotides are TGTGCCTGGAGTGTGGGCCAATGGGATGGCTACACCTTC. Drawing the rest from reference TRBV30 and TRBJ1-2, the complete variable domain is SQTIHQWPATLVQPVGSPLSLECTVEGTSNPNLYWYRQAAGRGLQLLFYSVGIGQISSEVPQNLSASRPQDRQFILSSKKLLLSDSGFYLCAWSVGQWDGYTFGSGTRLTVV.

The rearrangement links TRBV6-2 or TRBV6-3 to TRBJ1-5, with D maybe TRBD1 (5 bases). This CDR3 is built from 17 residues. V lost 2 bases to trimming and J lost 2 bases, with 16 bases between them. Germline V gene data show CDR1 as MNHEY and CDR2 as SVGEGT. This chain's CDR3 is CASSYPGLLVGNQPQHF. The DNA for the CDR3 is TGTGCCAGCAGTTACCCAGGGTTATTGGTGGGCAATCAGCCCCAGCATTTT.

The chain recombines TRBV15 with TRBJ2-5; a possible D gene is TRBD1 (5 bases). This CDR3 contains 14 residues. Trimming cost V 5 bases and J 5 bases, with 15 bases left between them. Germline assignment: CDR1 LNHNV and CDR2 YYDKDF (reference sequence). The CDR3: CATSGRQIGETQYF. CDR3 bases: TGTGCCACCAGCGGTAGACAGATTGGGGAGACCCAGTACTTC.